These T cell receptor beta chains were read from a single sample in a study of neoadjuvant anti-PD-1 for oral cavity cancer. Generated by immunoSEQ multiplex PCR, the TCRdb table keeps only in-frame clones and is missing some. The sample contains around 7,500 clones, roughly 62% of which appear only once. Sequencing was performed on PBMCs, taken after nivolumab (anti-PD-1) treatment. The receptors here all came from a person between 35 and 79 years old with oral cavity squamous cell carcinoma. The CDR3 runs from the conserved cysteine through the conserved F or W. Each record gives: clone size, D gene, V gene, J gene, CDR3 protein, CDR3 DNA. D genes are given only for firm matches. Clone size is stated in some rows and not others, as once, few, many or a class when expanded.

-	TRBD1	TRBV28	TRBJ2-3	CAIRTGLSTDTQYF	TGTGCCATCAGGACAGGGCTCAGCACAGATACGCAGTATTTT
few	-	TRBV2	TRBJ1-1	CASSEFSENTEAFF	TGTGCCAGCAGTGAATTCTCAGAGAACACTGAAGCTTTCTTT
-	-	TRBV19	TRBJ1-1	CASRGPRETEAFF	TGTGCCAGTAGGGGCCCTAGAGAGACTGAAGCTTTCTTT
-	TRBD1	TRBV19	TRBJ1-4	CASNRDRGTNEKLFF	TGTGCCAGCAACCGGGACAGGGGAACTAATGAAAAACTGTTTTTT
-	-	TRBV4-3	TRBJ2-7	CASSQDVGGYSYEQYF	TGCGCCAGCAGCCAAGACGTCGGGGGTTACTCCTACGAGCAGTACTTC
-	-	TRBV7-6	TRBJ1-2	CASSPAGAYGYTF	TGTGCCAGCAGTCCCGCAGGGGCCTATGGCTACACCTTC
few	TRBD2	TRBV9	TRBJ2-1	CASSPSPRLAGNEQFF	TGTGCCAGCAGCCCCTCTCCCCGACTAGCGGGGAATGAGCAGTTCTTC
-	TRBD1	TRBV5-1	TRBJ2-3	CASSLDRVTDTQYF	TGCGCCAGCAGCCTAGACAGGGTCACAGATACGCAGTATTTT
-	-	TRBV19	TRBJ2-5	CASSSLGQETQYF	TGTGCCAGTAGTTCCCTGGGCCAAGAGACCCAGTACTTC
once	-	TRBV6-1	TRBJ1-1	CASSEARGTEAFF	TGTGCCAGCAGTGAAGCTCGGGGGACTGAAGCTTTCTTT
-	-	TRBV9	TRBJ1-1	CASSADKHTEAFF	TGTGCCAGCAGCGCCGACAAGCACACTGAAGCTTTCTTT
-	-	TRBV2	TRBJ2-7	CASTRADPRYEQYF	TGTGCCAGCACCAGGGCGGATCCTAGGTACGAGCAGTACTTC
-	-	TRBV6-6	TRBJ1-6	CASNIPNSPLHF	TGTGCCAGCAACATCCCGAATTCACCCCTCCACTTT
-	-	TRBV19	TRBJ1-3	CASSTSLRGGRNTIYF	TGTGCCAGTAGTACCTCTCTAAGAGGGGGGAGAAACACCATATATTTT
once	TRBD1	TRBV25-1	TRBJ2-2	CASSGTGDTGELFF	TGTGCCAGCAGTGGGACAGGGGACACCGGGGAGCTGTTTTTT
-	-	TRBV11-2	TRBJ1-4	CASSFRTDSNEKLFF	TGTGCCAGCAGTTTTAGGACCGATAGTAATGAAAAACTGTTTTTT
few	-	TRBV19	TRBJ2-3	CASSAGTIDTQYF	TGTGCCAGTAGTGCCGGGACAATAGATACGCAGTATTTT
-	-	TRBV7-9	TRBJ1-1	CASSTLGNTEAFF	TGTGCCAGCAGCACTCTGGGTAACACTGAAGCTTTCTTT
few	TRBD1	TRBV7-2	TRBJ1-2	CASSSGQRVNYGYTF	TGTGCCAGCAGCTCGGGACAGCGAGTTAACTATGGCTACACCTTC
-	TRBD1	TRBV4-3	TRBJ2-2	CASSRGTGTPGGELFF	TGCGCCAGCAGCCGAGGGACAGGGACCCCGGGCGGGGAGCTGTTTTTT
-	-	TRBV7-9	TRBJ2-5	CASSYGQLETQYF	TGTGCCAGCAGCTACGGACAGCTAGAGACCCAGTACTTC
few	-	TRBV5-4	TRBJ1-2	CASSLGATNYGYTF	TGTGCCAGCAGCTTAGGGGCGACTAACTATGGCTACACCTTC
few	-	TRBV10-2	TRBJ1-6	CASSPDGGSYNSPLHF	TGCGCCAGCAGTCCGGACGGAGGCTCCTATAATTCACCCCTCCACTTT
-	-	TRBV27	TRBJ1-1	CASSLYGMTEAFF	TGTGCCAGCAGTTTATACGGGATGACTGAAGCTTTCTTT
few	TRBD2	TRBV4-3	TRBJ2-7	CASSQEGSGIYEQYF	TGCGCCAGCAGCCAAGAAGGGAGCGGGATCTACGAGCAGTACTTC
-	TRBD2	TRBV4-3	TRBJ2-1	CASSPGTSGFYNEQFF	TGCGCCAGCAGCCCGGGGACTAGCGGGTTTTACAATGAGCAGTTCTTC